This TCR beta chain was recorded in a study of blood T cell repertoires in COVID-19. In the study overall: Both acute and convalescent COVID-19 samples were obtained from the United States, Italy and Spain.

The CDR3 covers 13 residues. V was pared by 3 bases and J by 5 bases, with 10 bases between. Germline V gives CDR1 SGHTA, CDR2 FQGNSA. Per the study methods: For nucleated cells, counts were estimated from reference gene primer amplification. Method: immunoSEQ multiplex PCR; TCRdb's copy keeps in-frame clones and lacks some. The DNA gave D and trimming, while V, J and clone size come from that table. The data contain over 120,000 clones, approximately 87% of them singletons. The sequenced sample consisted of peripheral blood. This chain joins TRBV7-2 and TRBJ1-1; D is perhaps TRBD1 (6 bases). The clonotype originates from a human donor in a cohort sampled during active COVID-19. The CDR3 bases are TGTGCCAGCAGCTTTGGGGGCCTGACTGAAGCTTTCTTT. As protein: CASSFGGLTEAFF.